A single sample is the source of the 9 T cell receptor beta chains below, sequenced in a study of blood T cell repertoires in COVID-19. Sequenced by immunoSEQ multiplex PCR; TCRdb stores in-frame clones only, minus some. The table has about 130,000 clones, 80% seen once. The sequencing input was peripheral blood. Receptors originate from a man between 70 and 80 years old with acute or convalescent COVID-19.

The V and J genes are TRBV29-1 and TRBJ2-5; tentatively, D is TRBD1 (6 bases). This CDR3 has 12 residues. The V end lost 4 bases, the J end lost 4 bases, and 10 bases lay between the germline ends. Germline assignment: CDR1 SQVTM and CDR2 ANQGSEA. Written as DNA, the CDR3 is TGCAGCGTTGCCAGGGGCGGAGAGACCCAGTACTTC. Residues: CSVARGGETQYF.

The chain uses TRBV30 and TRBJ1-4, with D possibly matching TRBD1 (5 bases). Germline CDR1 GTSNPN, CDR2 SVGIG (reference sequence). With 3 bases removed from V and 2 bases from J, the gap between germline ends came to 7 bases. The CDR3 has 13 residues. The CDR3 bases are TGTGCCTGGAGGGGGCAGACTAATGAAAAACTGTTTTTT. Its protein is CAWRGQTNEKLFF.

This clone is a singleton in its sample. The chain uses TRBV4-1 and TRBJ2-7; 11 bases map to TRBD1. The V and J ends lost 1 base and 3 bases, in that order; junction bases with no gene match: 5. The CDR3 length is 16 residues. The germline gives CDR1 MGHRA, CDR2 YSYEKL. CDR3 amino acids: CASSQGEDRGLYEQYF. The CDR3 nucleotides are TGCGCCAGCAGCCAAGGGGAGGACAGGGGGCTCTACGAGCAGTACTTC.

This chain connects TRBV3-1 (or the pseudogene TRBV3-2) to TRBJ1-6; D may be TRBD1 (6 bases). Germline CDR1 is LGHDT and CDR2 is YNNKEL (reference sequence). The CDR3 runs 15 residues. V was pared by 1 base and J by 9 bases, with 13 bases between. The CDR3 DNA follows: TGTGCCAGCAGCCAAGTAGGCCAGGGGAGTTCACCCCTCCACTTT. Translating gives CASSQVGQGSSPLHF.

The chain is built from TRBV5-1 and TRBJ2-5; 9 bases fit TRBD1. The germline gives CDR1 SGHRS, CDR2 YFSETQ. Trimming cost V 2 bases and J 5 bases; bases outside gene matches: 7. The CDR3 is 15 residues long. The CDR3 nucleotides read TGCGCCAGCAGCTTAACAGGGGGCGAGTCGGAGACCCAGTACTTC. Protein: CASSLTGGESETQYF.

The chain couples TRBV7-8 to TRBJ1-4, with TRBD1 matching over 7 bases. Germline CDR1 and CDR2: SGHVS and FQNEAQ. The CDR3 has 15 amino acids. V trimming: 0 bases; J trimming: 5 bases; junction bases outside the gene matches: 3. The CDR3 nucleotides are TGTGCCAGCAGCTTAGCCCAGGGGGTGAATGAAAAACTGTTTTTT. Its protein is CASSLAQGVNEKLFF.

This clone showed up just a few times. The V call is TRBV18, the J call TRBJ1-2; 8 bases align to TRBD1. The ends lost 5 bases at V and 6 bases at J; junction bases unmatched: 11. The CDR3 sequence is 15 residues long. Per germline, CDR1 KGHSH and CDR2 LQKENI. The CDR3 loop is CASSSTGGIGDGYTF. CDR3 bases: TGTGCCAGCTCATCTACAGGGGGTATCGGGGATGGCTACACCTTC.

The CDR3: CASSLAPGSGYTF. CDR3 nucleotide sequence: TGTGCCAGCAGCTTAGCGCCAGGTTCAGGCTACACCTTC. The V gene is TRBV7-9, the J gene TRBJ1-2; D unclear. CDR3 size: 13 residues. Germline lookup yields CDR1 SEHNR and CDR2 FQNEAQ (reference sequence). Trimming shortened V by 0 bases and J by 8 bases, and 10 bases separated the two germline ends.

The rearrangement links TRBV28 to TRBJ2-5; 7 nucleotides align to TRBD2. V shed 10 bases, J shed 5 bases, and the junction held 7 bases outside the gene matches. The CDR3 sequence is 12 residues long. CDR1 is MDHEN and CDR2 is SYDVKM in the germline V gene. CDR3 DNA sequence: TGTGCCACCCAGGCGGGGGTGGAGACCCAGTACTTC. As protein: CATQAGVETQYF.